This T cell receptor (beta chain) was sequenced in a study of post-analysis software for immune sequencing data. TCR beta libraries were prepared from cDNA with unique molecular identifiers. TCRdb used MiXCR to reprocess the PCR reads, holding one entry per CDR3 protein. The sample contains a few hundred thousand distinct CDR3 sequences, about 38% of which appear only once. Notes on the study in general: Roughly five TRBV segments were significantly more frequent in patients than in controls. TRBV5-6, TRBV5-1 and TRBV20-1 were among these segments. For normalized Chao1 diversity, multiple sclerosis patients scored significantly lower than controls did.

This clonotype has just a few counts. Its antigen remains unknown. V dropped 5 bases and J dropped 3 bases, with 13 bases sitting between them. CDR3 length equals 14 residues. The sample consisted of blood. The source of this sequence is a girl aged 5 to 17 with multiple sclerosis. The rearrangement joins TRBV12-3 or TRBV12-4 to TRBJ1-1; D not certain. The CDR3 coding sequence is TGTGCCAGCAGTATAAGTGGGAGGGACACTGAAGCTTTCTTT. Protein: CASSISGRDTEAFF.